The entry below gives a single T cell receptor (beta chain) sequence along with its context. As processed by the authors: Reference gene primer amplification in the assay estimated nucleated cell counts. Assay used: immunoSEQ multiplex PCR; TCRdb lists only in-frame clones, some missing. For V, J and clone size, that table is used; D and trimming come from the DNA. Counted here are roughly 74,000 clones, 70% to 90% occurring once; the ten biggest clones make up about 37%. The data stem from a study of blood T cell repertoires in COVID-19. Overall study: Spain, Italy and the United States supplied samples that represented acute and convalescent COVID-19. Nucleic acid was either cDNA or gDNA, and it came from T cells, B-cell-depleted T cells, or PBMCs.

Trimming left V 6 bases short and J 4 bases short, with 10 bases between. The CDR3 spans 14 residues. The germline gives CDR1 MNHEY, CDR2 SVGAGI. The sequencing input was peripheral blood. The chain has TRBV6-5 and TRBJ1-6; D remains ambiguous. The sequence derives from a man aged 70 or older with acute or convalescent COVID-19. CDR3 region: CASSTTQYNSPLHF. In DNA, the CDR3 is TGTGCCAGCAGCACGACACAGTATAATTCACCCCTCCACTTT.